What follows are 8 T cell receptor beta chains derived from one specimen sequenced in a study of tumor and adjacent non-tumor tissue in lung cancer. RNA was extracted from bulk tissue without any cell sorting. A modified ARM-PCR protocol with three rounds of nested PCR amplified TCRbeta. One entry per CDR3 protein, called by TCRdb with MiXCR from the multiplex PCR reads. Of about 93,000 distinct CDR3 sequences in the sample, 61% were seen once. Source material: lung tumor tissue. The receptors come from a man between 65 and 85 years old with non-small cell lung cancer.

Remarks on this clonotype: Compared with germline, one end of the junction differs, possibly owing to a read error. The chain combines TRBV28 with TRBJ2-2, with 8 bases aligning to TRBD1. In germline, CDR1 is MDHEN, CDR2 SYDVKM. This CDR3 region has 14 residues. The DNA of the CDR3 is TGTGCCATCAGTTCGACAGGGGTCACCGGGGAACTGTTTTTT. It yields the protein CAISSTGVTGELFF.

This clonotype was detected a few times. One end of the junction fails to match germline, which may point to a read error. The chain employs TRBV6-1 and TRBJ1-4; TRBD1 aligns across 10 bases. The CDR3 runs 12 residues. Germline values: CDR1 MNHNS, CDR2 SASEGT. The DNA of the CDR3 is TGTGCCAGCAGGGAGGGACAGGGGAAACCGTTTTTT. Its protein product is CASREGQGKPFF.

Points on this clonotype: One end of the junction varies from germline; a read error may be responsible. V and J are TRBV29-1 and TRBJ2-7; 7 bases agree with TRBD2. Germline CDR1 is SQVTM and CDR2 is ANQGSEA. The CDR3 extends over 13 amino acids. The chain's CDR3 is CSLACVRDYKQYF. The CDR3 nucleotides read TGCAGTTTGGCTTGTGTCAGGGACTACAAGCAGTACTTC.

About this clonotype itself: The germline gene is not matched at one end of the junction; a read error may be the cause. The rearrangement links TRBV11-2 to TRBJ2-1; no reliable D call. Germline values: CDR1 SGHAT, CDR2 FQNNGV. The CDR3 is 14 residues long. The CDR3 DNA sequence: TGTGCCAGCAGCTTAGAGAGGTTGTTCAATGATCAGTTCTTC. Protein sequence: CASSLERLFNDQFF. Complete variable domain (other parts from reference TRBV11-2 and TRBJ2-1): EAGVAQSPRYKIIEKRQSVAFWCNPISGHATLYWYQQILGQGPKLLIQFQNNGVVDDSQLPKDRFSAERLKGVDSTLKIQPAKLEDSAVYLCASSLERLFNDQFFGPGTRLTVL.

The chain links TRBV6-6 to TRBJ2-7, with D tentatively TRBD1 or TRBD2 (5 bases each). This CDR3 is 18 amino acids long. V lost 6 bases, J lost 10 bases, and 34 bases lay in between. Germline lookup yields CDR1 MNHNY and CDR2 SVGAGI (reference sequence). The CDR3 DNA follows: TGTGCCAGCAGCCCCCGGGGTGGTGACAGTCGGTCTGGGTATGAACAGTACTTC. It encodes CASSPRGGDSRSGYEQYF.

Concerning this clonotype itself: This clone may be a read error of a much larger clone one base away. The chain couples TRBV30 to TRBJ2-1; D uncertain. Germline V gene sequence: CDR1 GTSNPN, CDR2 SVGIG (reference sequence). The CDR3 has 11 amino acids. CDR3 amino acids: CARSFKIEQFF. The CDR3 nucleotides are TGTGCCCGGAGTTTCAAGATTGAGCAGTTCTTC.

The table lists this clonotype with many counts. CDR3 DNA: TGTGCCAGCAGCTTGTGGGGGGCGGACACTGAAGCTTTCTTT. Protein sequence: CASSLWGADTEAFF. This chain links TRBV5-4 with TRBJ1-1; D possibly corresponds to TRBD1 (6 bases). Looked up from germline, CDR1 is SGHNT and CDR2 is YYREEE (reference sequence). Trimming pared 1 base from V and 3 bases from J, leaving 10 bases between. The CDR3 consists of 14 residues.

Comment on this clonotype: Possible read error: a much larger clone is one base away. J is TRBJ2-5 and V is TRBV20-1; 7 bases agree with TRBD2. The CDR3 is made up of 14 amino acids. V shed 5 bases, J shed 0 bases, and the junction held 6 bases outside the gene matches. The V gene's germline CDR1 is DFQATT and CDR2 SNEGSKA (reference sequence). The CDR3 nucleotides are TGCAGTGCTCTGAGCGGGGACCACCAAGAGACCCAGTACTTC. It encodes CSALSGDHQETQYF.